A selection of T cell receptor beta chains follows, all from one sample in a study of T cell responses to AZD1222 COVID-19 vaccine. The repertoire was sequenced with immunoSEQ multiplex PCR; TCRdb's copy has only in-frame clones and lacks some. Among over 130,000 clones listed, about 93% were seen once. The material was peripheral blood, obtained on day 0 of AZD1222 vaccination. The source is an adult in good health. The CDR3 runs from the conserved cysteine through the conserved F or W. Fields, in order: J gene, V gene, clone size, D gene, CDR3 DNA, CDR3 protein. The D gene is left open where the match is weak. A clone size is listed for some rows: how often the clone was seen (once, few, many), or a class if it is expanded.

>TRBJ1-1|TRBV7-9|NA|NA
TGTGCCAGCAGCCTCAGCCGGACCGTGAACACTGAAGCTTTCTTT
CASSLSRTVNTEAFF
>TRBJ2-3|TRBV30|NA|TRBD2
TGTGCCTGGAGTCTGGGGGGGGCAGATACGCAGTATTTT
CAWSLGGADTQYF
>TRBJ2-3|TRBV5-1|NA|NA
TGCGCCAGCAGCTTGTTGTCGGAGACAGATACGCAGTATTTT
CASSLLSETDTQYF
>TRBJ2-2|TRBV11-3|NA|NA
TGTGCCAGCAGCTCGGAGACCGGGGAGCTGTTTTTT
CASSSETGELFF
>TRBJ2-3|TRBV10-2|NA|NA
TGCGCCAGCAGTGAGCTGGAAGGGACTGGGGATACGCAGTATTTT
CASSELEGTGDTQYF
>TRBJ1-3|TRBV11-2|NA|NA
TGTGCCAGCAGCCCGGACTTGTCTGGAAACACCATATATTTT
CASSPDLSGNTIYF
>TRBJ2-7|TRBV9|once|NA
TGTGCCAGCAGCGTAGACGGGTTATACGAGCAGTACTTC
CASSVDGLYEQYF
>TRBJ2-7|TRBV21-1|NA|NA
TGTGCCAGCTCCCTGGGGCAGCAGTACTTC
CASSLGQQYF
>TRBJ1-1|TRBV19|NA|NA
TGTGCCAGTAGTATAGGTGGGAACACTGAAGCTTTCTTT
CASSIGGNTEAFF
>TRBJ1-6|TRBV10-3|once|NA
TGTGCCATCAGTGAGTCTGGGGAGAATTCACCCCTCCACTTT
CAISESGENSPLHF
>TRBJ1-2|TRBV19|NA|NA
TGTGCCAGTAAGGTGCAGGTAACCAACTATGGCTACACCTTC
CASKVQVTNYGYTF
>TRBJ1-4|TRBV29-1|NA|NA
TGCAGCGTTGCTAAGGGGGAAGGAGAAAAACTGTTTTTT
CSVAKGEGEKLFF
>TRBJ2-3|TRBV7-2|NA|TRBD2
TGTGCCAGCAGCTCCCGTAGAAGCGGGGGAGATACGCAGTATTTT
CASSSRRSGGDTQYF
>TRBJ2-7|TRBV20-1|NA|NA
TGCAGTGCTAGTGGGCTACAAAGGGTACGATACGAGCAGTACTTC
CSASGLQRVRYEQYF
>TRBJ1-6|TRBV4-3|NA|NA
TGCGCCAGCAGCCAAGGCAGGGGAAACTCCTATAATTCACCCCTCCACTTT
CASSQGRGNSYNSPLHF
>TRBJ2-5|TRBV3-1/TRBV3-2|once|NA
TGTGCCAGCAGCCAAGGCGGTGAGACCCAGTACTTC
CASSQGGETQYF
>TRBJ2-5|TRBV5-1|NA|TRBD2
TGCGCCAGCAGCCCCTACCTTACTAGCGGTCAAGAGACCCAGTACTTC
CASSPYLTSGQETQYF
>TRBJ1-1|TRBV20-1|NA|NA
TGCAGTGCTAGTCCAGGGCACATGAACACTGAAGCTTTCTTT
CSASPGHMNTEAFF
>TRBJ1-2|TRBV5-4|NA|NA
TGTGCCAGCAGCCTGGGGGCCAGAAGATATGGCTACACCTTC
CASSLGARRYGYTF
>TRBJ2-1|TRBV7-2|NA|TRBD2
TGTGCCAGCAGCTTAGAGCGGGGGACCTCCTACAATGAGCAGTTCTTC
CASSLERGTSYNEQFF
>TRBJ1-5|TRBV18|NA|NA
TGTGCCAGCTCACCAGCAGGGCTGAATCAGCCCCAGCATTTT
CASSPAGLNQPQHF
>TRBJ2-1|TRBV2|NA|TRBD1
TGTGCCAGCAGTCCCGACAGGGCCAATGAGCAGTTCTTC
CASSPDRANEQFF